This TCR beta chain was recovered during a study of blood T cell repertoires in COVID-19. There are 16 residues in the CDR3. The ends were cut back, 5 bases at V and 0 bases at J, with 14 bases in the middle. In germline, CDR1 is LNHDA, CDR2 SQIVND (reference sequence). Assay used: immunoSEQ multiplex PCR; TCRdb lists only in-frame clones, some missing. The table has 200,000 to 250,000 clones, approximately 90% seen once. This chain uses TRBV19 with TRBJ2-4, with D maybe TRBD2 (5 bases). The sequence was obtained from a man between 50 and 59 years old with COVID-19, enrolled during active disease. Sequencing was performed on peripheral blood. This CDR3 reads CASSPAAELAKNIQYF. The CDR3 bases are TGTGCCAGTAGTCCGGCAGCGGAACTAGCCAAAAACATTCAGTACTTC.